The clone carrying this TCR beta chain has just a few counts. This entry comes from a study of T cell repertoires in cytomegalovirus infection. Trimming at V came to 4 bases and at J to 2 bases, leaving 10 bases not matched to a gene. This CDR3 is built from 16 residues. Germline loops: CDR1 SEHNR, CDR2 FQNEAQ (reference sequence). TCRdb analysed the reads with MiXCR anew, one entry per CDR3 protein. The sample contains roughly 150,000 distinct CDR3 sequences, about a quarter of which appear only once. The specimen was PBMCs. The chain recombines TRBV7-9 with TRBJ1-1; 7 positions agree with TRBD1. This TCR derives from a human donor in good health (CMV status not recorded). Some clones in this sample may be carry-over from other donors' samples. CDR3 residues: CASSSTGTESNTEAFF. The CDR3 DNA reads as TGTGCCAGCAGCTCAACCGGGACAGAAAGTAACACTGAAGCTTTCTTT.